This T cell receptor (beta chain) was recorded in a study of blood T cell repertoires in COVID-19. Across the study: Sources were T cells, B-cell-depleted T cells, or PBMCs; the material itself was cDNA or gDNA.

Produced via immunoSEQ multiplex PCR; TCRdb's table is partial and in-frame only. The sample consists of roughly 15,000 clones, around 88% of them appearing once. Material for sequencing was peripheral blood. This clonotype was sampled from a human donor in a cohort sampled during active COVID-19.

The CDR3 sequence: CASSLSVGRSADTQYF. CDR3 coding DNA: TGTGCCAGCAGCTTGTCGGTCGGGAGAAGCGCAGATACGCAGTATTTT. V is TRBV7-8 and J is TRBJ2-3; possibly TRBD2 for D (6 bases). Looked up from germline, CDR1 is SGHVS and CDR2 is FQNEAQ. CDR3 length equals 16 residues. Trimming removed 3 bases from V and 4 bases from J, with 17 bases in between.